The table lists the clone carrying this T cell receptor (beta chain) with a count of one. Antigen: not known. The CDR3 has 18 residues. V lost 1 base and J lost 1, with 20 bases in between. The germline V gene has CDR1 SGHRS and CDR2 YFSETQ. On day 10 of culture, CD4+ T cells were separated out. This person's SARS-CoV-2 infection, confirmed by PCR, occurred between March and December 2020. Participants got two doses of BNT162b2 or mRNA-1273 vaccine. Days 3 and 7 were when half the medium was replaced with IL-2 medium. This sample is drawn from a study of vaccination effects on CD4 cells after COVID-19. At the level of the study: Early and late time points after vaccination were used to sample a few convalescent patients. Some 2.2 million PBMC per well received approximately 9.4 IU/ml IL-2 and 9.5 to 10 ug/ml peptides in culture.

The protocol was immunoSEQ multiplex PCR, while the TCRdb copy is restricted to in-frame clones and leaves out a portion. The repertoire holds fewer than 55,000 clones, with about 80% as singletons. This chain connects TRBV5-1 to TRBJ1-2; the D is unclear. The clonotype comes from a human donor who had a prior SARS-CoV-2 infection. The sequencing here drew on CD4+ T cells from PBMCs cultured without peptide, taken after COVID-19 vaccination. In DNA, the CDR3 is TGCGCCAGCAGCTTGATAAAGCAGCTCTGGGCCCTTAACTATGGCTACACCTTC. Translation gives CASSLIKQLWALNYGYTF.